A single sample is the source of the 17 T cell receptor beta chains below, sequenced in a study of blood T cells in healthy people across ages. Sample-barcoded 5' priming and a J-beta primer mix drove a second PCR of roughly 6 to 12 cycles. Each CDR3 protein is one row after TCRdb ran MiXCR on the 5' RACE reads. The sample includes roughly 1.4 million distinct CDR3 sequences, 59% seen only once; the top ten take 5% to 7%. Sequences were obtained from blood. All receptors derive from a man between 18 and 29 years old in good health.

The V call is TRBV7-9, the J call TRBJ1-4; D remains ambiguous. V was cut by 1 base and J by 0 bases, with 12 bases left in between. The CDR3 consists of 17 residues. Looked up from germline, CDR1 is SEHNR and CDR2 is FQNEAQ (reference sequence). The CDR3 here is CASSLGWSDSTNEKLFF. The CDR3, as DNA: TGTGCCAGCAGCTTAGGTTGGTCCGACTCAACTAATGAAAAACTGTTTTTT.

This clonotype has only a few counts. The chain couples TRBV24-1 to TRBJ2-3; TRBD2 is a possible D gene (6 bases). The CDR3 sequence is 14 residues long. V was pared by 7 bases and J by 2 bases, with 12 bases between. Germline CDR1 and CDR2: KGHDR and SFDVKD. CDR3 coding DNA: TGTGCCACCAGCCAAGCGGGCCCCACAGATACGCAGTATTTT. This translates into CATSQAGPTDTQYF.

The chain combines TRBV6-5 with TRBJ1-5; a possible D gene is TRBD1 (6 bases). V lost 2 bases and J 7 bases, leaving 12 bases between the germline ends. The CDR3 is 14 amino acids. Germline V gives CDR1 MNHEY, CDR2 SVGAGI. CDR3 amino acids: CASSYRGPRQPQHF. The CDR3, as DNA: TGTGCCAGCAGTTACCGGGGGCCTAGGCAGCCCCAGCATTTT.

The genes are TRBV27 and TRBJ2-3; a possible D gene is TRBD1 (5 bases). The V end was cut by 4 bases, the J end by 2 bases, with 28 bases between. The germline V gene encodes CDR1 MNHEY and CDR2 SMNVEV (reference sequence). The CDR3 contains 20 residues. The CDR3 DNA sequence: TGTGCCAGCAGTTCCCAGGACATTTCGGCGCAGCCAGATGCCACAGATACGCAGTATTTT. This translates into CASSSQDISAQPDATDTQYF.

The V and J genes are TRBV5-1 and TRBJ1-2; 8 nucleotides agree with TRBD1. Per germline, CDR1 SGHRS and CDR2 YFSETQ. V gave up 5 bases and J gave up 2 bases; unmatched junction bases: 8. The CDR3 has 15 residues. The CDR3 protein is CASSSRQGKNYGYTF. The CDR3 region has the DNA TGCGCCAGCAGTTCACGACAGGGGAAAAACTATGGCTACACCTTC.

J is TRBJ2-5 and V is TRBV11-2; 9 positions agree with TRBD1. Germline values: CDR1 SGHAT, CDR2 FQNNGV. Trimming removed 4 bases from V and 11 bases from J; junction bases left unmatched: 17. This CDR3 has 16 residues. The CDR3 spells CASSSPDRGPLGEQYF. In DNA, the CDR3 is TGTGCCAGCAGCTCCCCGGACAGGGGCCCCCTCGGTGAGCAGTACTTC.

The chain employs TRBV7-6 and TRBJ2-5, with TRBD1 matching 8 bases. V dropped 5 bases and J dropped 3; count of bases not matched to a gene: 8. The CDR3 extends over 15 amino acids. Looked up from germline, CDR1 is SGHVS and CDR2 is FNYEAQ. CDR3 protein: CASSLGTGLKETQYF. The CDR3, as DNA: TGTGCCAGCAGCCTGGGGACAGGATTAAAAGAGACCCAGTACTTC. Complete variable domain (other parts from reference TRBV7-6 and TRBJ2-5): GAGVSQSPRYKVTKRGQDVALRCDPISGHVSLYWYRQALGQGPEFLTYFNYEAQQDKSGLPNDRFSAERPEGSISTLTIQRTEQRDSAMYRCASSLGTGLKETQYFGPGTRLLVL.

The CDR3 reads CASTPGPGSQETQYF. In DNA, the CDR3 is TGTGCCAGCACTCCGGGGCCAGGTTCCCAAGAGACCCAGTACTTC. The chain carries TRBV12-3 or TRBV12-4 and TRBJ2-5; TRBD1 or TRBD2 may be the D gene (5 bases each). V gave up 7 bases and J gave up 1 base, with 16 bases separating them. The CDR3 covers 15 residues.

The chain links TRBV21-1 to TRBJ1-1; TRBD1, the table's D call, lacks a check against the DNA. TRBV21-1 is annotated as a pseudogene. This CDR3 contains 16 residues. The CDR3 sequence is CASSKNITGENTEAFF. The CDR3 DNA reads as TGTGCCAGCAGCAAGAATATAACAGGTGAAAACACTGAAGCTTTCTTT.

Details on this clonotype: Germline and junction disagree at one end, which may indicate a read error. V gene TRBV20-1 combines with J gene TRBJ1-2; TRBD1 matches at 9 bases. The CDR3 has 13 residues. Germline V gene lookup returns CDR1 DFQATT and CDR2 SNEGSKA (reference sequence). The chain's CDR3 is CSARGGQGYGYTF. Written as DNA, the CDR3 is TGCAGTGCCAGAGGAGGACAGGGGTATGGCTACACCTTC.

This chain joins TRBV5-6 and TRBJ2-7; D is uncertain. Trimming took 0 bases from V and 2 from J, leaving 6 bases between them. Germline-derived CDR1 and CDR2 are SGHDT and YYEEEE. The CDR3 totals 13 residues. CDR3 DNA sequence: TGTGCCAGCAGCTTGGATTTCCCCTACGAGCAGTACTTC. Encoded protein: CASSLDFPYEQYF.

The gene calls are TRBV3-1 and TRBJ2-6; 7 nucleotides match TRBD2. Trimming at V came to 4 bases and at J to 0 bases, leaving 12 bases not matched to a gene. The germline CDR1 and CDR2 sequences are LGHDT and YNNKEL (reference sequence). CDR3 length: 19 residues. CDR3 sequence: CASSPPTGGSLSGANVLTF. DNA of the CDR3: TGTGCCAGCAGCCCCCCAACGGGGGGATCTCTCTCTGGGGCCAACGTCCTGACTTTC.

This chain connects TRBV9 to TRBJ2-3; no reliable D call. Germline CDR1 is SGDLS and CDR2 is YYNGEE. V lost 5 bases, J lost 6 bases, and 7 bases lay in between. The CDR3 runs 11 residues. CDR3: CASRPIDTQYF. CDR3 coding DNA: TGTGCCAGCAGACCGATTGATACGCAGTATTTT.

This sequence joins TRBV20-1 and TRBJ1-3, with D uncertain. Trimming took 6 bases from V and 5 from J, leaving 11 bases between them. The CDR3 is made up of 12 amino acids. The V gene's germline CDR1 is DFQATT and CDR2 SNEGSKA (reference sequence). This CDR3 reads CSAPTRRNTIYF. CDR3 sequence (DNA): TGCAGTGCACCGACTAGGAGAAACACCATATATTTT.

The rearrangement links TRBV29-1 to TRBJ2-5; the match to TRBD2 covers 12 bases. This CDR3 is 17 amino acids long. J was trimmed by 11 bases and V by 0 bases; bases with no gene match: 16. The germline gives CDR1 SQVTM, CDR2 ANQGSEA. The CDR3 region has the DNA TGCAGCGTTGAAGATCTTAACCTAGCGGGGGGGAACAATGAGCAGTACTTC. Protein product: CSVEDLNLAGGNNEQYF.

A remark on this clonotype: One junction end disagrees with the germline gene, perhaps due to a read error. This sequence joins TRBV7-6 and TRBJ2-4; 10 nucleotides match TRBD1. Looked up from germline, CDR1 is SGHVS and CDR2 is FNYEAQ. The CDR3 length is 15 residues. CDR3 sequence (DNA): TGTGCCGGCAGCGGAATAGGGACAGGGGACTACGAGCAGCACTTC. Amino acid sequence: CAGSGIGTGDYEQHF.

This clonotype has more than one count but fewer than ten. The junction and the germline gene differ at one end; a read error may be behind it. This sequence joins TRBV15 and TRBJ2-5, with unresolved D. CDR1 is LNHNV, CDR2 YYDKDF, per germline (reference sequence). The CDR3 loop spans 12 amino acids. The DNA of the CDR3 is TGTGCCACCAGCCCCCCCCAAGCGACCCAGTACTTC. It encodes CATSPPQATQYF.